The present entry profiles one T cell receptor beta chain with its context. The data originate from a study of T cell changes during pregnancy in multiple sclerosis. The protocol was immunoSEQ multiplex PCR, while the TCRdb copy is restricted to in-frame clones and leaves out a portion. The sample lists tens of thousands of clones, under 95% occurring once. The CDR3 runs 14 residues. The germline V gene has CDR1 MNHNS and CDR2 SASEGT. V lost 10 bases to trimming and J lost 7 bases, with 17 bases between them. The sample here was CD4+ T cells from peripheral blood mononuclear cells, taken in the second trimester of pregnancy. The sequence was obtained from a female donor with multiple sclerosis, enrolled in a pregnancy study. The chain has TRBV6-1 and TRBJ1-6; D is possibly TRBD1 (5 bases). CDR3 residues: CATETDSFNSPLHF. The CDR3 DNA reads TGTGCCACAGAAACCGACAGTTTCAATTCACCCCTCCACTTT.